These 14 T cell receptor beta chains were sequenced from one sample in a study of somatic mutations in cytotoxic T cells in rheumatoid arthritis. Using immunoSEQ multiplex PCR, the repertoire was profiled, and TCRdb retains in-frame clones only, with some absent. In the table there are over 10,000 clones, roughly 72% of which are singletons. Sequencing was performed on CD8+ T cells sorted from blood. The receptors stem from a man in his 70s in good health.

This chain joins TRBV10-3 and TRBJ2-7, with TRBD2 matching over 8 bases. Germline V gives CDR1 ENHRY, CDR2 SYGVKD. CDR3 length: 14 residues. With 8 bases clipped from V and 7 bases from J, the junction kept 13 bases outside the gene matches. The CDR3 DNA follows: TGTGCCATCCTGGAGACTGGCGGGAGGCCTGAGCAGTACTTC. It codes for CAILETGGRPEQYF.

The CDR3 is CASSPQLLLAPKVYNEQFF. DNA for the CDR3: TGTGCCAGCAGTCCTCAACTACTCCTAGCGCCCAAGGTTTACAATGAGCAGTTCTTC. The chain has TRBV27 and TRBJ2-1, with TRBD2 as a possible D gene (6 bases). CDR3 length: 19 residues. Germline CDR1 reads MNHEY; CDR2 reads SMNVEV (reference sequence). V lost 5 bases to trimming and J lost 4 bases, with 27 bases between them.

Only a few counts were recorded for this clone. The V gene is TRBV27, the J gene TRBJ1-5, with a tentative D call TRBD1 (5 bases). The CDR3 runs to 12 residues. V was clipped by 8 bases and J by 6 bases, with 11 bases between them. Germline V gene lookup returns CDR1 MNHEY and CDR2 SMNVEV (reference sequence). CDR3 residues: CASSTGGQPQHF. CDR3 in DNA: TGTGCCAGCTCCACGGGGGGTCAGCCCCAGCATTTT.

This clone was found a few times. The rearrangement links TRBV15 to TRBJ1-2; D unclear. Trimming removed 1 base from V and 4 bases from J, with 10 bases in between. The CDR3 has 14 amino acids. CDR1 LNHNV and CDR2 YYDKDF come from the germline V gene (reference sequence). This CDR3 is CATSRAVGVYGYTF. CDR3 sequence (DNA): TGTGCCACCAGCAGAGCGGTCGGTGTCTATGGCTACACCTTC.

This clone appeared a few times. The V gene is TRBV6-5, the J gene TRBJ2-1; D not resolved. V lost 2 bases, J lost 0 bases, and 2 bases lay in between. CDR1 MNHEY and CDR2 SVGAGI come from the germline V gene. The CDR3 is 13 residues long. CDR3 nucleotide sequence: TGTGCCAGCAGTTACGCCTCCTACAATGAGCAGTTCTTC. It codes for CASSYASYNEQFF.

This sequence joins TRBV7-2 and TRBJ2-5; a weak D match, TRBD2 (5 bases). CDR1 and CDR2 (germline): SGHTA, FQGNSA. The CDR3 has 14 amino acids. The V and J ends lost 5 bases and 2 bases respectively, with 12 bases between them. CDR3 sequence: CASSPTRAQETQYF. Here the CDR3 DNA reads TGTGCCAGCAGCCCGACGCGGGCTCAAGAGACCCAGTACTTC.

The chain carries TRBV9 and TRBJ1-1; 8 bases fit TRBD1. CDR3 size: 15 residues. J gave up 0 bases and V 2 bases, and 3 bases lay outside the gene matches. Germline CDR1 and CDR2: SGDLS and YYNGEE. In nucleotides, the CDR3 is TGTGCCAGCAGCGTGACAGGGGATATGAACACTGAAGCTTTCTTT. This gives the protein CASSVTGDMNTEAFF.

The chain uses TRBV2 and TRBJ2-7, with D perhaps TRBD1 (6 bases). Germline lookup yields CDR1 SNHLY and CDR2 FYNNEI. The CDR3 contains 12 residues. Trimming took off 6 bases at V and 4 bases at J, with 10 bases between the two ends. The CDR3 is CASRLQGYEQYF. The CDR3 bases are TGTGCCAGCAGACTACAGGGATACGAGCAGTACTTC.

The J gene is TRBJ2-3, the V gene TRBV5-1; 7 positions agree with TRBD2. Germline assignment: CDR1 SGHRS and CDR2 YFSETQ. Unmatched junction bases numbered 13, after V lost 4 bases and J lost 2 bases. The CDR3 runs to 17 residues. Here the CDR3 reads CASSVFRAGDSTDTQYF. CDR3 bases: TGCGCCAGCAGCGTTTTCCGGGCGGGGGACTCCACAGATACGCAGTATTTT.

The chain combines TRBV9 with TRBJ2-7, with 10 bases identical to TRBD2. In germline, CDR1 is SGDLS, CDR2 YYNGEE. The CDR3 has 15 amino acids. V gave up 4 bases and J gave up 2 bases; unmatched junction bases: 6. CDR3 in amino acids: CASSFGLAATYEQYF. The CDR3 nucleotides are TGTGCCAGCAGCTTCGGACTAGCGGCCACCTACGAGCAGTACTTC.

The rearrangement uses TRBV27 and TRBJ2-7, with D unclear. Trimming stripped 10 bases from V and 2 bases from J, with 15 bases between. CDR1 is MNHEY, CDR2 SMNVEV, per germline (reference sequence). The length of the CDR3 is 13 residues. The CDR3 reads CATSGSWAYEQYF. The DNA for the CDR3 is TGTGCCACCTCAGGATCCTGGGCCTACGAGCAGTACTTC.

The rearrangement links TRBV9 to TRBJ1-6; no firm D call. The CDR3 is 12 amino acids. The ends were cut back, 4 bases at V and 9 bases at J, with 8 bases in the middle. CDR1 is SGDLS, CDR2 YYNGEE, per germline. In DNA, the CDR3 is TGTGCCAGCAGCCCCGGAGGTTCACCCCTCCACTTT. Its translation is CASSPGGSPLHF.

Comment on this clone: At one of its ends the junction is not consistent with the germline gene, which may arise from a read error. J is TRBJ2-3 and V is TRBV7-7; TRBD1 agrees at 8 bases. The germline V gene has CDR1 SSHAT and CDR2 FNYEAQ (reference sequence). The CDR3 length is 15 residues. This chain's CDR3 is CASSPGQGGTDTQYF. In DNA form, the CDR3 reads TGTGCTAGCAGCCCCGGACAGGGTGGCACAGATACGCAGTATTTT.

The chain recombines TRBV9 with TRBJ1-3; D not resolved. Trimming removed 1 base from V and 4 bases from J, with 6 bases in between. The length of the CDR3 is 13 residues. Germline CDR1 SGDLS, CDR2 YYNGEE. The CDR3 is CASSVPGGNTIYF. CDR3 in DNA: TGTGCCAGCAGCGTACCCGGAGGAAACACCATATATTTT. The whole variable domain, filled in from reference TRBV9 and TRBJ1-3, reads DSGVTQTPKHLITATGQRVTLRCSPRSGDLSVYWYQQSLDQGLQFLIQYYNGEERAKGNILERFSAQQFPDLHSELNLSSLELGDSALYFCASSVPGGNTIYFGEGSWLTVV.